This is a list of T cell receptor beta chains from one sample in a study of cytomegalovirus exposure and HLA in healthy donors. Using immunoSEQ multiplex PCR, the repertoire was profiled, and TCRdb retains in-frame clones only, with some absent. The data show nearly 200,000 clones, around four fifths seen once. Sequencing was done on a sample of PBMCs. The receptor set was obtained from a woman aged 45-65 years in good health and CMV-seropositive. Each CDR3 is given with its conserved first and last residue. The D gene is left open where the match is weak. For some rows the clone size is stated as once, few or many, or as a class when expanded; others skip it.

cdr3_aa: CASSQEGLGLAAKVQYF
cdr3_nt: TGCGCCAGCAGCCAAGAAGGCCTGGGACTAGCGGCAAAGGTTCAGTACTTC
clone_size: -
v_call: TRBV4-1
j_call: TRBJ2-4
d_call: TRBD2

cdr3_aa: CASRWDRDQPQHF
cdr3_nt: TGCGCCAGCAGGTGGGACAGGGATCAGCCCCAGCATTTT
clone_size: once
v_call: TRBV5-1
j_call: TRBJ1-5
d_call: TRBD1

cdr3_aa: CASSPRGGTMTEAFF
cdr3_nt: TGTGCCAGCAGTCCCCGGGGGGGAACAATGACTGAAGCTTTCTTT
clone_size: -
v_call: TRBV6-6
j_call: TRBJ1-1
d_call: -

cdr3_aa: CASSLPGEQYF
cdr3_nt: TGTGCCAGCAGCCTCCCGGGGGAGCAGTACTTC
clone_size: few
v_call: TRBV11-2
j_call: TRBJ2-7
d_call: -

cdr3_aa: CASSLMTIYGYTF
cdr3_nt: TGTGCCAGCAGCTTAATGACAATCTATGGCTACACCTTC
clone_size: -
v_call: TRBV5-8
j_call: TRBJ1-2
d_call: -

cdr3_aa: CASSPRVSGRGDTQYF
cdr3_nt: TGTGCCAGTAGCCCACGAGTGAGCGGGAGGGGAGATACGCAGTATTTT
clone_size: -
v_call: TRBV19
j_call: TRBJ2-3
d_call: TRBD2

cdr3_aa: CASSEYDRGVGYTF
cdr3_nt: TGTGCCAGCAGTGAATACGACAGGGGTGTTGGCTACACCTTC
clone_size: -
v_call: TRBV6-1
j_call: TRBJ1-2
d_call: TRBD1

cdr3_aa: CASSQDQGLSYEQYF
cdr3_nt: TGCGCCAGCAGCCAAGATCAGGGACTCTCCTACGAGCAGTACTTC
clone_size: -
v_call: TRBV4-3
j_call: TRBJ2-7
d_call: -

cdr3_aa: CASSLRGAVEQFF
cdr3_nt: TGTGCCAGCAGCTTACGGGGGGCTGTTGAGCAGTTCTTC
clone_size: -
v_call: TRBV5-4
j_call: TRBJ2-1
d_call: -

cdr3_aa: CASSQGNPNQPQHF
cdr3_nt: TGTGCCAGCAGCCAGGGCAACCCGAATCAGCCCCAGCATTTT
clone_size: few
v_call: TRBV4-2
j_call: TRBJ1-5
d_call: -

cdr3_aa: CASSASGTNYEQYF
cdr3_nt: TGTGCCAGCAGCGCAAGCGGGACCAATTACGAGCAGTACTTC
clone_size: -
v_call: TRBV6-5
j_call: TRBJ2-7
d_call: TRBD2

cdr3_aa: CASSFVRRRETQYF
cdr3_nt: TGTGCCAGCAGTTTCGTGAGGCGTCGGGAGACCCAGTACTTC
clone_size: -
v_call: TRBV28
j_call: TRBJ2-5
d_call: -

cdr3_aa: CASSLSRQAQETQYF
cdr3_nt: TGTGCCAGCAGTTTATCCCGACAGGCCCAAGAGACCCAGTACTTC
clone_size: -
v_call: TRBV27
j_call: TRBJ2-5
d_call: -

cdr3_aa: CASSELGKTGRKEKLFF
cdr3_nt: TGTGCCAGCAGTGAACTAGGGAAGACAGGGAGGAAGGAAAAACTGTTTTTT
clone_size: -
v_call: TRBV6-1
j_call: TRBJ1-4
d_call: TRBD1

cdr3_aa: CASSLGEVTGSDTQYF
cdr3_nt: TGTGCCAGCAGCTTAGGGGAGGTTACCGGGTCAGATACGCAGTATTTT
clone_size: once
v_call: TRBV7-9
j_call: TRBJ2-3
d_call: -

cdr3_aa: CASSLGTVPETQYF
cdr3_nt: TGTGCCAGCAGTCTAGGGACAGTCCCAGAGACCCAGTACTTC
clone_size: -
v_call: TRBV7-9
j_call: TRBJ2-5
d_call: TRBD1

cdr3_aa: CSVTGGLATNEKLFF
cdr3_nt: TGCAGCGTAACAGGGGGCTTAGCAACTAATGAAAAACTGTTTTTT
clone_size: -
v_call: TRBV29-1
j_call: TRBJ1-4
d_call: TRBD1

cdr3_aa: CASMRDLYGYTF
cdr3_nt: TGTGCCAGCATGAGAGATCTTTATGGCTACACCTTC
clone_size: -
v_call: TRBV2
j_call: TRBJ1-2
d_call: -

cdr3_aa: CASSPWTGLPYEQYF
cdr3_nt: TGTGCCAGCAGCCCCTGGACAGGACTCCCCTACGAGCAGTACTTC
clone_size: once
v_call: TRBV5-8
j_call: TRBJ2-7
d_call: TRBD1

cdr3_aa: CASSETGVYEQYF
cdr3_nt: TGTGCCAGCAGTGAAACAGGGGTCTACGAGCAGTACTTC
clone_size: -
v_call: TRBV25-1
j_call: TRBJ2-7
d_call: TRBD1

cdr3_aa: CASSSPGTGSEQYF
cdr3_nt: TGTGCCAGCAGTTCCCCCGGGACAGGTAGCGAGCAGTACTTC
clone_size: -
v_call: TRBV6-1
j_call: TRBJ2-7
d_call: TRBD1

cdr3_aa: CASSSITRSYTF
cdr3_nt: TGTGCCAGCTCATCGATAACTAGAAGCTACACCTTC
clone_size: -
v_call: TRBV18
j_call: TRBJ1-2
d_call: -

cdr3_aa: CASSPSSYEQYF
cdr3_nt: TGTGCCAGCAGCCCCAGCTCCTACGAGCAGTACTTC
clone_size: few
v_call: TRBV6-6
j_call: TRBJ2-7
d_call: -

cdr3_aa: CASSYSRSYEQYF
cdr3_nt: TGTGCCAGCAGTTACTCTCGCTCCTACGAGCAGTACTTC
clone_size: -
v_call: TRBV6-5
j_call: TRBJ2-7
d_call: -

cdr3_aa: CASSTGTGWGSDTQYF
cdr3_nt: TGTGCCAGCAGCACTGGGACTGGGTGGGGTTCGGATACGCAGTATTTT
clone_size: -
v_call: TRBV7-2
j_call: TRBJ2-3
d_call: -

cdr3_aa: CATTGQGSGGNTIYF
cdr3_nt: TGTGCCACCACGGGACAGGGCTCAGGTGGAAACACCATATATTTT
clone_size: -
v_call: TRBV10-3
j_call: TRBJ1-3
d_call: TRBD1

cdr3_aa: CASSRKSRVGYGYTF
cdr3_nt: TGTGCCAGCAGCAGAAAGTCCAGGGTGGGATATGGCTACACCTTC
clone_size: -
v_call: TRBV5-6
j_call: TRBJ1-2
d_call: -

cdr3_aa: CASSDEEGPQPQHF
cdr3_nt: TGTGCCAGCAGTGACGAGGAGGGGCCTCAGCCCCAGCATTTT
clone_size: few
v_call: TRBV6-5
j_call: TRBJ1-5
d_call: -

cdr3_aa: CASSPGEGFLNTEAFF
cdr3_nt: TGTGCCAGCTCACCGGGGGAGGGCTTCTTGAACACTGAAGCTTTCTTT
clone_size: -
v_call: TRBV18
j_call: TRBJ1-1
d_call: -

cdr3_aa: CASSEGSAGDEQYF
cdr3_nt: TGTGCCAGCAGTGAAGGAAGCGCGGGGGACGAGCAGTACTTC
clone_size: -
v_call: TRBV6-1
j_call: TRBJ2-7
d_call: TRBD2

cdr3_aa: CASSSSPGTSGYTYEQYF
cdr3_nt: TGTGCCAGCAGCTCCAGCCCCGGGACTAGCGGGTACACCTACGAGCAGTACTTC
clone_size: -
v_call: TRBV7-2
j_call: TRBJ2-7
d_call: TRBD2

cdr3_aa: CASSPGVMNTEAFF
cdr3_nt: TGTGCCAGCAGCCCAGGTGTTATGAACACTGAAGCTTTCTTT
clone_size: -
v_call: TRBV7-8
j_call: TRBJ1-1
d_call: -

cdr3_aa: CASSQRGVTGELFF
cdr3_nt: TGTGCCAGCAGTCAGCGGGGGGTGACCGGGGAGCTGTTTTTT
clone_size: -
v_call: TRBV28
j_call: TRBJ2-2
d_call: TRBD2

cdr3_aa: CASRDRRGKNTEAFF
cdr3_nt: TGTGCCAGCAGAGATCGACGGGGAAAGAACACTGAAGCTTTCTTT
clone_size: -
v_call: TRBV7-2
j_call: TRBJ1-1
d_call: -

cdr3_aa: CASNSPVQGNTGELFF
cdr3_nt: TGTGCCAGCAACTCTCCCGTTCAGGGGAACACCGGGGAGCTGTTTTTT
clone_size: -
v_call: TRBV28
j_call: TRBJ2-2
d_call: -

cdr3_aa: CASSSLAGGPYNEQFF
cdr3_nt: TGTGCCAGCAGTTCTTTGGCGGGGGGGCCCTACAATGAGCAGTTCTTC
clone_size: -
v_call: TRBV6-5
j_call: TRBJ2-1
d_call: TRBD2

cdr3_aa: CASSTRLEYNEQFF
cdr3_nt: TGTGCCAGCAGTACCCGACTAGAATACAATGAGCAGTTCTTC
clone_size: -
v_call: TRBV6-6
j_call: TRBJ2-1
d_call: -

cdr3_aa: CASSDGTAGNTIYF
cdr3_nt: TGTGCCAGCAGTGACGGGACAGCTGGAAACACCATATATTTT
clone_size: few
v_call: TRBV6-1
j_call: TRBJ1-3
d_call: TRBD1

cdr3_aa: CASSRGLAGDLSYNEQFF
cdr3_nt: TGTGCCAGCAGCCGGGGACTAGCGGGAGACTTGTCCTACAATGAGCAGTTCTTC
clone_size: -
v_call: TRBV14
j_call: TRBJ2-1
d_call: TRBD2